What follows is one TCR beta chain and its context. CDR3 length equals 15 residues. Germline V gene lookup returns CDR1 GTSNPN and CDR2 SVGIG (reference sequence). V lost 2 bases and J lost 6; bases outside the gene matches: 7. The entry originates in a study of blood T cell repertoires in COVID-19. Study background: COVID-19 samples, acute and convalescent, were from the United States, Italy and Spain. PBMCs, B-cell-depleted T cells, or T cells were the source of the cDNA or gDNA that made up the material.

In the original processing: Reference gene primer amplification in the assay estimated nucleated cell counts. Generated by immunoSEQ multiplex PCR, the TCRdb table keeps only in-frame clones and is missing some. The DNA gave D and trimming, while V, J and clone size come from that table. Altogether around 200,000 clones are present, around 88% being singletons, with the ten largest covering roughly 2.9%. Sequenced sample: peripheral blood. The TCR originated in a man between 45 and 60 years old with active or convalescent COVID-19. The rearrangement uses TRBV30 and TRBJ2-3; 11 bases are a match to TRBD2. For the CDR3, the DNA is TGTGCCTGGAGTCTTACTAGCGGGAGTTTTGATACGCAGTATTTT. As protein: CAWSLTSGSFDTQYF.